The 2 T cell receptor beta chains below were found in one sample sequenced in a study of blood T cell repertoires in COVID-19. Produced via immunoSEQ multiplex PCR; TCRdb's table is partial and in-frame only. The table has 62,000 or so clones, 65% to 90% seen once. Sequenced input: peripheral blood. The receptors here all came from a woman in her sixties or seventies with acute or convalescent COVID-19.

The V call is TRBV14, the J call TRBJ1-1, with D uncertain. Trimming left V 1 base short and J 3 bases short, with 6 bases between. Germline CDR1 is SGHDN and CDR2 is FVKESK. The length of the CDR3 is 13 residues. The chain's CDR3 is CASSQAKYTEAFF. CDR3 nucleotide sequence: TGTGCCAGCAGCCAAGCAAAATACACTGAAGCTTTCTTT.

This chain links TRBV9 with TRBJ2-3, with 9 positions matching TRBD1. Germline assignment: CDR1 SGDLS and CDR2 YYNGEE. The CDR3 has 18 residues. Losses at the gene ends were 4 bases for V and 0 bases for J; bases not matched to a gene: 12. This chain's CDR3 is CASSTGQGTTFSTDTQYF. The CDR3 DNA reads TGTGCCAGCAGCACCGGACAGGGGACCACTTTTAGCACAGATACGCAGTATTTT.